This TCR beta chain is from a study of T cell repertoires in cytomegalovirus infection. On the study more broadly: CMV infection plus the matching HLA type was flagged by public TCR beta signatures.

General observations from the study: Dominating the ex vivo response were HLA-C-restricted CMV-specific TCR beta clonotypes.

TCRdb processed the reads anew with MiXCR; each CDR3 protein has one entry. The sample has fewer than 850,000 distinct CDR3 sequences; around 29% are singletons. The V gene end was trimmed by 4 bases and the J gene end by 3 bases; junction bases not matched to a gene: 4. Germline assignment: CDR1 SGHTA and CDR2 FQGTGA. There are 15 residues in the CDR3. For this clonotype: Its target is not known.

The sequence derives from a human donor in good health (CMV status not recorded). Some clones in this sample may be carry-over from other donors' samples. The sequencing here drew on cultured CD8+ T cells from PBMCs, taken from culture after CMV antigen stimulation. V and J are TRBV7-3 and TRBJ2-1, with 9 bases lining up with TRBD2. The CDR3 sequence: CASSSAGGLYNEQFF. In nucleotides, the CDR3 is TGTGCCAGCAGCTCAGCGGGAGGACTCTACAATGAGCAGTTCTTC. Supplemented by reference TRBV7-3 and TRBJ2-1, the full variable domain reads GAGVSQTPSNKVTEKGKYVELRCDPISGHTALYWYRQSLGQGPEFLIYFQGTGAADDSGLPNDRFFAVRPEGSVSTLKIQRTERGDSAVYLCASSSAGGLYNEQFFGPGTRLTVL.